This TCR beta chain was observed in a study of resident and recirculating memory T cells in vitiligo. Study-wide context: Samples were epidermis from two lesional and two nonlesional sites, plus PBMCs.

Of note for this clone: The target antigen is unknown.

The study's findings and limits: Clonality differed among vitiligo lesions, with no unique dominant clone. TCR sequences were not conserved across biopsy sites or patients.

Stable patients also lacked confetti depigmentation, a sign of active vitiligo. Produced via immunoSEQ multiplex PCR; TCRdb's table is partial and in-frame only. Among approximately 69,000 clones listed, roughly 90% were seen once. The ends lost 0 bases at V and 0 bases at J; junction bases unmatched: 6. The CDR3 sequence is 17 residues long. Germline assignment: CDR1 SGHTA and CDR2 FQGNSA. Sequenced sample: blood. The chain has TRBV7-2 and TRBJ2-3, with TRBD1 matching 7 bases. The sequence was collected from a male donor with vitiligo. Here the CDR3 reads CASSLAGTASSTDTQYF. CDR3 nucleotide sequence: TGTGCCAGCAGCTTAGCTGGGACAGCTTCTAGCACAGATACGCAGTATTTT.